The subject of this entry is one T cell receptor beta chain. What it binds is unknown. These data originate in a study of cytomegalovirus exposure and HLA in healthy donors. Findings and caveats of the study: HLA allele associations emerged for about 16,000 TCR beta sequences in a later analysis, at 0.05 false discovery rate. Later analysis revealed greater clonal expansion in HLA-associated TCR beta chains than in equally common others. Associated with cytomegalovirus, according to the listing, were 150 to 200 TCR beta chains.

Germline lookup yields CDR1 SGHRS and CDR2 YFSETQ. V lost 7 bases and J 1 base, leaving 26 bases between the germline ends. The CDR3 runs to 18 residues. Primers for the PCR totalled 60 Vbeta and 13 Jbeta. Measured with immunoSEQ multiplex PCR; TCRdb has only the in-frame clones, and not every one. The sample consists of 85,000 to 100,000 clones, 55% to 75% of them appearing once. Specimen: PBMCs. This sequence originates from a man aged 60 to 69 in good health and CMV-seronegative. V and J are TRBV5-1 and TRBJ2-5, with a weak D call TRBD2 (6 bases). The CDR3 sequence: CASRLGYREWNAQETQYF. CDR3 DNA: TGCGCCAGCCGGTTGGGTTATCGGGAGTGGAATGCCCAAGAGACCCAGTACTTC.